The 17 T cell receptor beta chains listed next were all sequenced from one sample in a study of regulatory T cells in long-lasting Graves disease. Arm-PCR of CDR3 regions and iRepertoire HTBI primers were used to build TCR beta libraries. One entry per CDR3 protein results from TCRdb running MiXCR on the multiplex PCR reads. The sample lists roughly 610,000 distinct CDR3 sequences, about 16% occurring once. Regarding time point: newly diagnosed GD, antithyroid drugs for less than 3 months. RNA isolated from PBMCs was used to make the TCR library. These sequences were also reported in another study, on T cells in Graves' hyperthyroidism and ophthalmopathy.

The input for sequencing was peripheral blood mononuclear cells (PBMCs), taken at new diagnosis, from a patient treated with antithyroid drugs. The origin of the receptors is a man between 18 and 29 years old with Graves disease.

This clonotype was found a few times. V gene TRBV5-1 combines with J gene TRBJ2-4, with 7 bases matching TRBD1. V was clipped by 3 bases and J by 4 bases; unmatched bases: 1. The CDR3 contains 13 residues. The germline V gene encodes CDR1 SGHRS and CDR2 YFSETQ. As DNA, the CDR3 is TGCGCCAGCAGCTCGGGACAGAAAAACATTCAGTACTTC. Protein sequence: CASSSGQKNIQYF.

This clonotype was counted between two and nine times. V is TRBV3-1 and J is TRBJ1-5; D is unresolved. This CDR3 is built from 15 residues. V gave up 0 bases and J gave up 8 bases, with 14 bases separating them. Germline CDR1 reads LGHDT; CDR2 reads YNNKEL (reference sequence). The CDR3 DNA follows: TGTGCCAGCAGCCAAGATCGTTCTCCCTGGGAGCCCCAGCATTTT. This encodes CASSQDRSPWEPQHF.

The table lists this clonotype with many counts. The V call is TRBV6-5, the J call TRBJ1-2; a weak D match, TRBD1 (5 bases). Per the germline V gene, CDR1 is MNHEY and CDR2 is SVGAGI. The CDR3 has 16 residues. Trimming took off 0 bases at V and 4 bases at J, with 15 bases between the two ends. The DNA of the CDR3 is TGTGCCAGCAGTTACTCGAGCCCAGGGTGGGGCTATGGCTACACCTTC. It is translated as CASSYSSPGWGYGYTF.

This rearrangement joins TRBV2 to TRBJ2-5, with TRBD2 matching 10 bases. With V trimmed by 8 bases and J by 1 base, 7 bases remained unmatched. The CDR3 runs 15 residues. Germline V gene data show CDR1 as SNHLY and CDR2 as FYNNEI. This CDR3 is CASARASGSQETQYF. The CDR3 DNA reads TGTGCCAGCGCGAGGGCTAGCGGGAGCCAAGAGACCCAGTACTTC. The full variable domain, with the rest looked up from reference TRBV2 and TRBJ2-5, is EPEVTQTPSHQVTQMGQEVILRCVPISNHLYFYWYRQILGQKVEFLVSFYNNEISEKSEIFDDQFSVERPDGSNFTLKIRSTKLEDSAMYFCASARASGSQETQYFGPGTRLLVL.

The V gene is TRBV20-1, the J gene TRBJ2-5; 8 nucleotides align to TRBD1. This CDR3 has 14 amino acids. The germline gives CDR1 DFQATT, CDR2 SNEGSKA (reference sequence). Germline trimming cut 1 base from V and 4 bases from J; bases unmatched to any gene: 5. DNA for the CDR3: TGCAGTGCTAGAGCGAGAACAGGGGGAGAGACCCAGTACTTC. The encoded protein is CSARARTGGETQYF.

The chain combines TRBV5-1 with TRBJ1-1; 9 positions match TRBD1. V was clipped by 3 bases and J by 5 bases; unmatched bases: 8. The CDR3 extends over 15 amino acids. Germline V gives CDR1 SGHRS, CDR2 YFSETQ. The CDR3 DNA sequence: TGCGCCAGCAGCTACCTACAGGGGGCCGGGACTGAAGCTTTCTTT. Translation: CASSYLQGAGTEAFF.

This clonotype was found many times. This sequence joins TRBV28 and TRBJ2-7; D may be TRBD2 (6 bases). In germline, CDR1 is MDHEN, CDR2 SYDVKM. V lost 3 bases, J lost 0 bases, and 12 bases lay in between. The CDR3 covers 15 residues. The CDR3 loop is CASSFGGTTSYEQYF. CDR3 nucleotides: TGTGCCAGCAGTTTTGGAGGGACGACCTCCTACGAGCAGTACTTC.

Ten or more counts support this clonotype. This sequence joins TRBV28 and TRBJ2-7; 7 positions agree with TRBD2. Germline CDR1 reads MDHEN; CDR2 reads SYDVKM. With V trimmed by 7 bases and J by 0 bases, 12 bases remained unmatched. The CDR3 is 16 amino acids. CDR3 loop: CASNMNLAASSYEQYF. The DNA of the CDR3 is TGTGCCAGCAATATGAATCTAGCGGCAAGCTCCTACGAGCAGTACTTC.

This clonotype was recorded many times. This rearrangement joins TRBV28 to TRBJ2-3, with unresolved D. Germline values: CDR1 MDHEN, CDR2 SYDVKM. V lost 1 base, J lost 3 bases, and 8 bases lay in between. There are 14 residues in the CDR3. This chain's CDR3 is CASSLYLETDTQYF. The CDR3 DNA sequence: TGTGCCAGCAGTTTATACCTAGAAACAGATACGCAGTATTTT.

This clonotype was observed many times. This chain connects TRBV12-3 or TRBV12-4 to TRBJ2-1; a possible D gene is TRBD1 (6 bases). V lost 6 bases, J lost 6 bases, and 15 bases lay in between. There are 14 residues in the CDR3. The CDR3 here is CASRVGGGGNEQFF. The CDR3 bases are TGTGCCAGCAGGGTAGGGGGTGGAGGCAATGAGCAGTTCTTC.

In its sample, this clonotype was seen many times. The V gene is TRBV7-3, the J gene TRBJ2-5; 9 bases map to TRBD1. CDR1 is SGHTA and CDR2 is FQGTGA in the germline V gene. The length of the CDR3 is 15 residues. The J segment lost 4 bases and the V segment lost 1 base, leaving 4 bases of the junction unmatched. This CDR3 reads CASSLKGQGVETQYF. CDR3 DNA: TGTGCCAGCAGCTTAAAGGGACAGGGTGTAGAGACCCAGTACTTC.

This clonotype was found a few times. The chain employs TRBV7-9 and TRBJ2-7; weak D call: TRBD2 (5 bases). V dropped 1 base and J dropped 3 bases, with 13 bases sitting between them. CDR1 and CDR2 (germline): SEHNR, FQNEAQ (reference sequence). This CDR3 is 15 amino acids long. The CDR3 sequence is CASSLVRGSNYEQYF. The CDR3 DNA reads TGTGCCAGCAGCTTAGTACGGGGTAGTAACTACGAGCAGTACTTC. The full variable domain, rest sourced from reference TRBV7-9 and TRBJ2-7, is DTGVSQNPRHKITKRGQNVTFRCDPISEHNRLYWYRQTLGQGPEFLTYFQNEAQLEKSRLLSDRFSAERPKGSFSTLEIQRTEQGDSAMYLCASSLVRGSNYEQYFGPGTRLTVT.

This clonotype was observed at least ten times. V gene TRBV10-3 combines with J gene TRBJ1-2, with D uncertain. There are 17 residues in the CDR3. Germline lookup yields CDR1 ENHRY and CDR2 SYGVKD. Trimming took off 0 bases at V and 0 bases at J, with 14 bases between the two ends. The CDR3 reads CAISESFQIRANYGYTF. CDR3 sequence (DNA): TGTGCCATCAGTGAGTCGTTTCAAATACGAGCTAACTATGGCTACACCTTC.

This clonotype has a handful of counts. The gene calls are TRBV28 and TRBJ1-6, with TRBD1 identical over 8 bases. Germline V gene sequence: CDR1 MDHEN, CDR2 SYDVKM. The CDR3 is 14 residues long. The trim removed 5 bases at V and 9 bases at J, leaving 6 bases unmatched. The CDR3 sequence: CASSLTGAGSPLHF. DNA for the CDR3: TGTGCCAGCAGTCTGACAGGGGCGGGTTCACCCCTCCACTTT. The full variable domain, in which reference TRBV28 and TRBJ1-6 provide the parts outside the CDR3, is DVKVTQSSRYLVKRTGEKVFLECVQDMDHENMFWYRQDPGLGLRLIYFSYDVKMKEKGDIPEGYSVSREKKERFSLILESASTNQTSMYLCASSLTGAGSPLHFGNGTRLTVT.

At least ten counts were recorded for this clonotype. The chain uses TRBV7-3 and TRBJ1-1; tentatively, D is TRBD1 (5 bases). V shed 5 bases and J shed 1 base, with 14 bases lying between them. The CDR3 sequence is 15 residues long. CDR1 is SGHTA and CDR2 is FQGTGA in the germline V gene. Here the CDR3 reads CASSRERGPNTEAFF. For the CDR3, the DNA is TGTGCCAGCAGCCGTGAAAGGGGACCGAACACTGAAGCTTTCTTT.

The chain is built from TRBV20-1 and TRBJ2-5, with D possibly being TRBD1 or TRBD2 (5 bases each). The CDR3 consists of 15 residues. In germline, CDR1 is DFQATT, CDR2 SNEGSKA (reference sequence). V lost 0 bases, J lost 5 bases, and 16 bases lay in between. The CDR3 region is CSARDEPRAGETQYF. CDR3 nucleotides: TGCAGTGCTAGAGATGAGCCCAGGGCGGGCGAGACCCAGTACTTC.

This clonotype was seen ten or more times. The rearrangement joins TRBV15 to TRBJ2-7; TRBD1 matches 7 bases. The CDR3 has 16 amino acids. V gave up 4 bases and J gave up 2 bases; unmatched junction bases: 11. Per germline, CDR1 LNHNV and CDR2 YYDKDF (reference sequence). CDR3 DNA sequence: TGTGCCACCAGCAACCCAGACAGGGTACTTACCTACGAGCAGTACTTC. Protein: CATSNPDRVLTYEQYF.